These 26 T cell receptor beta chains share one sample of origin, sequenced in a study of cytomegalovirus exposure and HLA in healthy donors. Some clones are missing from TCRdb's copy, which holds only in-frame ones; the method was immunoSEQ multiplex PCR. The sample shows more than 150,000 clones, 88% of them seen only once. The sample taken for sequencing was PBMCs. These receptors were taken from a man aged 18 to 35 in good health and CMV-seronegative.

This CDR3 reads CASSQDRGTGSRYEQYV. CDR3 nucleotide sequence: TGCGCCAGCAGCCAAGATAGAGGAACAGGGTCGAGATACGAGCAGTACGTC. J is TRBJ2-7 and V is TRBV4-1; perhaps TRBD1 as D (6 bases). The CDR3 is 17 amino acids. V lost 0 bases and J 4 bases, leaving 19 bases between the germline ends. CDR1 and CDR2 from the germline V gene are MGHRA and YSYEKL.

This chain links TRBV30 with TRBJ2-1; tentatively, D is TRBD2 (5 bases). CDR3 size: 12 residues. Per germline, CDR1 GTSNPN and CDR2 SVGIG (reference sequence). The V end lost 1 base, the J end lost 6 bases, and 7 bases lay between the germline ends. Here the CDR3 DNA reads TGTGCCTGGAGTGCTAGCAGCAATGAGCAGTTCTTC. Encoded protein: CAWSASSNEQFF.

The chain has TRBV4-2 and TRBJ1-2; 8 bases agree with TRBD1. J lost 4 bases, V lost 1 base, and 11 bases had no gene match. This CDR3 contains 17 residues. Germline V gene sequence: CDR1 LGHNA, CDR2 YNFKEQ. The chain's CDR3 is CASSQVRTGIGSYGYTF. The DNA for the CDR3 is TGTGCCAGCAGCCAAGTGCGGACAGGGATCGGTAGCTATGGCTACACCTTC.

The gene calls are TRBV7-9 and TRBJ2-3; 7 positions agree with TRBD2. Germline V gene sequence: CDR1 SEHNR, CDR2 FQNEAQ (reference sequence). The CDR3 length is 16 residues. Trimming at V came to 4 bases and at J to 0 bases, leaving 7 bases not matched to a gene. The CDR3 DNA sequence: TGTGCCAGCAGCTCGTATAGCGGGCGCAGCACAGATACGCAGTATTTT. Translated: CASSSYSGRSTDTQYF.

V is TRBV7-2 and J is TRBJ2-7; 12 positions match TRBD2. The CDR3 extends over 16 amino acids. With V trimmed by 5 bases and J by 7 bases, 12 bases remained unmatched. The germline V gene encodes CDR1 SGHTA and CDR2 FQGNSA. CDR3 amino acids: CASSQWTSGASGEQYF. The DNA of the CDR3 is TGTGCCAGCAGCCAATGGACTAGCGGGGCCTCGGGAGAGCAGTACTTC.

The chain uses TRBV21-1 and TRBJ2-1; no DNA check was done on the table's D call, TRBD1. TRBV21-1 is a pseudogene. This CDR3 has 15 residues. CDR3 nucleotides: TGTGCCAGCAGCCCGAGGGACAGGGAAGAGAATGAGCAGTTCTTC. Protein: CASSPRDREENEQFF.

V is TRBV29-1 and J is TRBJ1-1; TRBD1 might be the D (5 bases). Germline-derived CDR1 and CDR2 are SQVTM and ANQGSEA. CDR3 length: 16 amino acids. Trimming took 5 bases from V and 2 from J, leaving 21 bases between them. The CDR3 DNA reads TGCAGCGTTTCCCACGGGGGAGTGTGGCTAAACACTGAAGCTTTCTTT. Encoded protein: CSVSHGGVWLNTEAFF.

The chain joins TRBV5-6 to TRBJ1-5; 8 bases fit TRBD1. The CDR3 is 14 amino acids. CDR1 SGHDT and CDR2 YYEEEE come from the germline V gene. J gave up 7 bases and V 3 bases, and 6 bases lay outside the gene matches. CDR3 DNA: TGTGCCAGCAGCTCAGGACAGGGAGGGCAGCCCCAGCATTTT. Protein product: CASSSGQGGQPQHF.

This chain joins TRBV28 and TRBJ1-1, with 10 bases aligning to TRBD1. Trimming at V came to 7 bases and at J to 6 bases, leaving 17 bases not matched to a gene. This CDR3 is 17 amino acids long. Germline V gene data show CDR1 as MDHEN and CDR2 as SYDVKM. The CDR3 DNA is TGTGCCAGCATCATAGGACAGGGGGGCTTTTATGGGGCTGAAGCTTTCTTT. Translation: CASIIGQGGFYGAEAFF.

This chain connects TRBV30 to TRBJ2-7; D is possibly TRBD2 (5 bases). Trimming took off 5 bases at V and 3 bases at J, with 8 bases between the two ends. CDR1 and CDR2 from the germline V gene are GTSNPN and SVGIG (reference sequence). The CDR3 is made up of 11 amino acids. This CDR3 is CAWDGDYEQYV. The DNA of the CDR3 is TGTGCCTGGGACGGGGACTACGAGCAGTACGTC.

The genes are TRBV9 and TRBJ2-7; 7 bases line up with TRBD1. The V gene end was trimmed by 0 bases and the J gene end by 5 bases; junction bases not matched to a gene: 11. The germline V gene encodes CDR1 SGDLS and CDR2 YYNGEE. The CDR3 runs to 16 residues. The CDR3 DNA follows: TGTGCCAGCAGCGTAGAGGGGGCCGCCCCTGGGAACGAGCAGTACTTC. It is translated as CASSVEGAAPGNEQYF.

The chain carries TRBV5-1 and TRBJ2-1; 7 bases agree with TRBD2. Looked up from germline, CDR1 is SGHRS and CDR2 is YFSETQ. CDR3 length equals 16 residues. V was clipped by 0 bases and J by 0 bases; unmatched bases: 3. The DNA for the CDR3 is TGCGCCAGCAGCTTGGTCGGGGGGAGCTCCTACAATGAGCAGTTCTTC. Protein sequence: CASSLVGGSSYNEQFF.

This chain joins TRBV2 and TRBJ1-6, with 11 bases identical to TRBD1. V lost 5 bases, J lost 9 bases, and 6 bases stayed unmatched. The germline V gene encodes CDR1 SNHLY and CDR2 FYNNEI. There are 15 residues in the CDR3. CDR3 region: CASSFGTGGGSPLHF. The CDR3 nucleotides read TGTGCCAGCAGTTTCGGGACAGGGGGTGGTTCACCCCTCCACTTT.

V and J are TRBV5-1 and TRBJ1-1, with D hard to call. This CDR3 contains 15 residues. Trimming removed 4 bases from V and 2 bases from J, with 15 bases in between. Germline V gives CDR1 SGHRS, CDR2 YFSETQ. CDR3 DNA: TGCGCCAGCAGCCTGGTGAGGAGCCCCAACACTGAAGCTTTCTTT. It codes for CASSLVRSPNTEAFF.

The V and J genes are TRBV27 and TRBJ1-1; 9 nucleotides line up with TRBD1. The V and J ends lost 5 bases and 1 base, in that order; junction bases with no gene match: 8. This CDR3 comprises 16 residues. Germline CDR1 is MNHEY and CDR2 is SMNVEV (reference sequence). This CDR3 reads CASSHRDRASNTEAFF. In DNA form, the CDR3 reads TGTGCCAGCAGTCACCGGGACAGGGCCTCGAACACTGAAGCTTTCTTT.

In DNA form, the CDR3 reads TGTGCCAGCAGTTTATCCAGCGGGAGGGTGTCAGATACGCAGTATTTT. This translates into CASSLSSGRVSDTQYF. This sequence joins TRBV27 and TRBJ2-3; 10 bases map to TRBD2. The CDR3 is 16 amino acids. Germline lookup yields CDR1 MNHEY and CDR2 SMNVEV (reference sequence). Losses at the gene ends were 0 bases for V and 4 bases for J; bases not matched to a gene: 4.

The chain carries TRBV4-2 and TRBJ1-4, with TRBD1 as a possible D gene (5 bases). V lost 4 bases and J lost 8, with 14 bases in between. This CDR3 comprises 14 residues. Germline CDR1 LGHNA, CDR2 YNFKEQ. The CDR3 DNA is TGTGCCAGCAGCCCAGAAAACAGGCAGGAAAAACTGTTTTTT. Translating gives CASSPENRQEKLFF.

The chain is built from TRBV5-6 and TRBJ2-7; 10 bases agree with TRBD1. Germline V lookup: CDR1 SGHDT, CDR2 YYEEEE. This CDR3 is 15 amino acids long. With V trimmed by 4 bases and J by 2 bases, 6 bases remained unmatched. CDR3 coding DNA: TGTGCCAGCAGCCCCGGAGGGACAGGGGCCTACGAGCAGTACTTC. This encodes CASSPGGTGAYEQYF.

This rearrangement joins TRBV5-6 to TRBJ2-2, with 8 nucleotides matching TRBD2. The CDR3 consists of 16 residues. J gave up 4 bases and V 0 bases, and 5 bases lay outside the gene matches. Germline V gene sequence: CDR1 SGHDT, CDR2 YYEEEE. The CDR3 DNA sequence: TGTGCCAGCAGCTTGGAAAGCGGGAGCCCCACCGGGGAGCTGTTTTTT. It yields the protein CASSLESGSPTGELFF.

This rearrangement joins TRBV28 to TRBJ2-3; no definite D call. Germline values: CDR1 MDHEN, CDR2 SYDVKM. Trimming cost V 5 bases and J 6 bases, with 21 bases left between them. The CDR3 extends over 16 amino acids. The CDR3 is CASSLSFSADFDTQYF. DNA of the CDR3: TGTGCCAGCAGTCTATCCTTTTCGGCCGACTTCGATACGCAGTATTTT. Full variable domain (outside the CDR3, taken from reference TRBV28 and TRBJ2-3): DVKVTQSSRYLVKRTGEKVFLECVQDMDHENMFWYRQDPGLGLRLIYFSYDVKMKEKGDIPEGYSVSREKKERFSLILESASTNQTSMYLCASSLSFSADFDTQYFGPGTRLTVL.

This chain links TRBV11-2 with TRBJ2-5; no reliable D call. The CDR3 extends over 13 amino acids. V was pared by 1 base and J by 4 bases, with 7 bases between. Germline loops: CDR1 SGHAT, CDR2 FQNNGV. The CDR3 spells CASSLAPLETQYF. DNA for the CDR3: TGTGCCAGCAGCTTAGCTCCCCTAGAGACCCAGTACTTC.

The chain carries TRBV7-6 and TRBJ2-7; no definite D call. Trimming removed 4 bases from V and 0 bases from J, with 10 bases in between. The CDR3 totals 14 residues. The germline CDR1 and CDR2 sequences are SGHVS and FNYEAQ. DNA of the CDR3: TGTGCCAGCAGCTCTTATTGGAGCTCCTACGAGCAGTACGTC. Its protein product is CASSSYWSSYEQYV.

The rearrangement links TRBV7-2 to TRBJ1-2; the match to TRBD1 covers 10 bases. Unmatched junction bases numbered 6, after V lost 5 bases and J lost 3 bases. CDR3 length: 15 residues. CDR1 is SGHTA, CDR2 FQGNSA, per germline. This chain's CDR3 is CASSHRDRGHYGYTF. CDR3 DNA: TGTGCCAGCAGCCACCGGGACAGGGGTCACTATGGCTACACCTTC.

V and J are TRBV28 and TRBJ2-7; TRBD1 aligns across 8 bases. This CDR3 contains 16 residues. Germline lookup yields CDR1 MDHEN and CDR2 SYDVKM. V was clipped by 5 bases and J by 7 bases; unmatched bases: 16. The chain's CDR3 is CASSTSGGRGLWEQYF. CDR3 sequence (DNA): TGTGCCAGCAGTACCTCCGGGGGCAGGGGGCTCTGGGAGCAGTACTTC.

V is TRBV2 and J is TRBJ1-5; D is unresolved. Trimming removed 4 bases at V and 5 bases at J, with 9 bases between. In germline, CDR1 is SNHLY, CDR2 FYNNEI. CDR3 length: 13 residues. The CDR3: CASSGGLYQPQHF. For the CDR3, the DNA is TGTGCCAGCAGTGGAGGGCTGTATCAGCCCCAGCATTTT.

The chain carries TRBV4-1 and TRBJ2-1, with a weak D call TRBD2 (7 bases). Per the germline V gene, CDR1 is MGHRA and CDR2 is YSYEKL. Trimming took 0 bases from V and 7 from J, leaving 16 bases between them. CDR3 length: 16 amino acids. CDR3 loop: CASSQERGGRVNEQFF. The CDR3 DNA reads as TGCGCCAGCAGCCAAGAGAGAGGGGGGAGGGTTAATGAGCAGTTCTTC.